A single sample is the source of the 23 T cell receptor beta chains below, sequenced in a study of CD8+CD57+ T cells in acquired aplastic anemia. Using genomic DNA as the template, TCR beta VDJ and CDR3 profiling was carried out. TCRdb recomputed calls from the reads with MiXCR, one row per CDR3 protein. Of about 140,000 distinct CDR3 sequences listed, 41% were seen once; the top ten hold under 9%. Sample: sorted CD4+, CD8+, or CD8+CD57+ T cells (not recorded which) from PBMCs. Receptors originate from a human donor in good health, serving as a control.

This clonotype was counted a single time. Possible read error: a much larger clone is one base away. CDR3 amino acids: CASSQRTGGVSNQPQHF. The CDR3, as DNA: TGCGCCAGCAGCCAAAGGACAGGAGGTGTTAGCAATCAGCCCCAGCATTTT. The chain is built from TRBV4-1 and TRBJ1-5; 7 bases line up with TRBD1. From germline, CDR1 is MGHRA and CDR2 YSYEKL. The CDR3 is 17 amino acids. J gave up 0 bases and V 2 bases, and 7 bases lay outside the gene matches.

In its sample, this clonotype was seen many times. V gene TRBV20-1 combines with J gene TRBJ2-7; 7 nucleotides agree with TRBD2. The CDR3 is made up of 15 amino acids. Unmatched junction bases numbered 13, after V lost 4 bases and J lost 4 bases. Germline V gene data show CDR1 as DFQATT and CDR2 as SNEGSKA (reference sequence). This chain's CDR3 is CSATSQKRGYYEQYF. In DNA form, the CDR3 reads TGCAGTGCTACGTCCCAGAAGCGGGGTTATTACGAGCAGTACTTC.

Ten or more counts support this clonotype. V gene TRBV4-1 combines with J gene TRBJ2-7; TRBD2 agrees at 10 bases. The V and J ends lost 4 bases and 3 bases, in that order; junction bases with no gene match: 6. Germline CDR1 is MGHRA and CDR2 is YSYEKL. This CDR3 has 15 residues. CDR3 coding DNA: TGCGCCAGCAGCCCCACCACTAGCGGGGTCTACGAGCAGTACTTC. Amino acid sequence: CASSPTTSGVYEQYF.

This clonotype was found many times. The chain couples TRBV5-1 to TRBJ2-1, with D perhaps matching TRBD2 (7 bases). Germline V gives CDR1 SGHRS, CDR2 YFSETQ. This CDR3 contains 17 residues. With 4 bases removed from V and 2 bases from J, the gap between germline ends came to 19 bases. CDR3 DNA sequence: TGCGCCAGCAGCCCTCCGGGGGGCAGCCGGACCTACAATGAGCAGTTCTTC. It translates to CASSPPGGSRTYNEQFF.

To note about this clonotype: Just one base apart from a much larger clone, this may be a read error. J is TRBJ1-5 and V is TRBV12-3 or TRBV12-4; TRBD1 matches 8 bases. This CDR3 region has 17 residues. The CDR3 DNA follows: TGTGCCAGCAGTCCGGACAGGGAGGGCAGGGGCAATCAGTCCCAGCATTTT. This sequence encodes CASSPDREGRGNQSQHF.

This clonotype has a count of ten or more. This sequence joins TRBV12-5 and TRBJ1-2; the D is unclear. The CDR3 covers 13 residues. Deletions cut 6 bases from V and 9 bases from J, with 17 bases between. Germline CDR1 LGHNT, CDR2 FRNRAP. The CDR3 region is CASGPSGGRSYTF. In DNA form, the CDR3 reads TGTGCTAGTGGCCCGTCTGGTGGGAGAAGCTACACCTTC.

Only one count was recorded for this clonotype. The chain has TRBV2 and TRBJ1-2, with TRBD1 as a possible D gene (6 bases). The CDR3 has 13 residues. V lost 8 bases and J lost 2, with 12 bases in between. Germline CDR1 reads SNHLY; CDR2 reads FYNNEI. This CDR3 reads CASGTGPNYGYTF. In DNA form, the CDR3 reads TGTGCCAGCGGAACAGGGCCCAACTATGGCTACACCTTC.

The chain joins TRBV7-6 to TRBJ2-3; D unresolved. Trimming left V 5 bases short and J 5 bases short, with 11 bases between. The CDR3 length is 13 residues. The germline V gene encodes CDR1 SGHVS and CDR2 FNYEAQ. CDR3 sequence reads: CASSKTSGDTQYF. CDR3 DNA sequence: TGTGCCAGCAGCAAGACTTCAGGAGATACGCAGTATTTT.

Details on this clonotype: A junction end diverges from the germline sequence, so it may reflect a read error. The chain joins TRBV28 to TRBJ1-1, with D unclear. Germline lookup yields CDR1 MDHEN and CDR2 SYDVKM. The CDR3 consists of 11 residues. The CDR3 is CASTLSTEASF. The CDR3 nucleotides are TGTGCCAGCACCTTAAGCACTGAAGCTTCCTTT. Together with reference TRBV28 and TRBJ1-1, the CDR3 gives the full variable domain: DVKVTQSSRYLVKRTGEKVFLECVQDMDHENMFWYRQDPGLGLRLIYFSYDVKMKEKGDIPEGYSVSREKKERFSLILESASTNQTSMYLCASTLSTEASFGQGTRLTVV.

Regarding this clonotype: Given the absence of the conserved phenylalanine or tryptophan at the CDR3 end, a read error is likely. The chain couples TRBV29-1 to TRBJ1-1; 8 bases line up with TRBD1. This CDR3 has 12 residues. Trimming cost V 3 bases and J 6 bases; bases outside gene matches: 3. Germline V gene data show CDR1 as SQVTM and CDR2 as ANQGSEA. CDR3 amino acids: CSVDGQGPEAFL. The CDR3 DNA is TGCAGCGTTGACGGACAGGGCCCTGAAGCTTTCCTT.

With regard to this clonotype: Relative to the germline gene, one junction end is altered; a read error may explain this. This chain uses TRBV7-2 with TRBJ1-1; D remains unclear. Germline loops: CDR1 SGHTA, CDR2 FQGNSA. This CDR3 is 14 amino acids long. The chain's CDR3 is CASSLGSGLTEAFF. The CDR3 DNA reads as TGTGCTAGCAGCTTAGGATCGGGGTTGACTGAAGCTTTCTTT.

The chain carries TRBV2 and TRBJ1-2, with D possibly matching TRBD1 (5 bases). V was trimmed by 7 bases and J by 4 bases, leaving 13 bases between them. This CDR3 has 13 amino acids. Germline CDR1 and CDR2: SNHLY and FYNNEI. CDR3 sequence: CASMLGAFYGYTF. The CDR3 bases are TGTGCCAGCATGCTAGGGGCCTTCTATGGCTACACCTTC.

V and J are TRBV20-1 and TRBJ2-7; D is undetermined. Germline V gene sequence: CDR1 DFQATT, CDR2 SNEGSKA (reference sequence). This CDR3 has 13 amino acids. The ends were cut back, 0 bases at V and 3 bases at J, with 9 bases in the middle. This CDR3 reads CSARDLKGYEQYF. CDR3 sequence (DNA): TGCAGTGCTAGAGATCTAAAGGGCTACGAGCAGTACTTC.

The V gene is TRBV24-1, the J gene TRBJ2-3; 9 positions match TRBD2. CDR1 KGHDR and CDR2 SFDVKD come from the germline V gene. The junction had 8 bases not matched to a gene; V was cut back by 5 bases and J by 3 bases. CDR3 length equals 16 residues. The CDR3 region is CATSAGGGAGTDTQYF. CDR3 DNA: TGTGCCACCAGTGCCGGCGGGGGGGCAGGGACAGATACGCAGTATTTT.

Only a few counts were recorded for this clonotype. This sequence joins TRBV3-1 and TRBJ2-7, with a tentative D call TRBD2 (5 bases). Germline CDR1 is LGHDT and CDR2 is YNNKEL (reference sequence). The CDR3 has 16 residues. Trimming stripped 4 bases from V and 7 bases from J, with 23 bases between. CDR3 amino acids: CASSRSTNPGPGEQYF. For the CDR3, the DNA is TGTGCCAGCAGCCGAAGCACTAACCCGGGCCCGGGGGAGCAGTACTTC.

This clonotype was detected ten times or more. The V and J genes are TRBV9 and TRBJ2-7; TRBD2 matches at 10 bases. Trimming cost V 4 bases and J 7 bases; bases outside gene matches: 8. The length of the CDR3 is 14 residues. In germline, CDR1 is SGDLS, CDR2 YYNGEE. In DNA, the CDR3 is TGTGCCAGCAGCCCCCTAGCGGGAGAAGGGGAGCAGTACTTC. Protein sequence: CASSPLAGEGEQYF.

V and J are TRBV5-1 and TRBJ2-1; TRBD2 agrees at 14 bases. J lost 9 bases, V lost 5 bases, and 10 bases had no gene match. The germline CDR1 and CDR2 sequences are SGHRS and YFSETQ. This CDR3 comprises 16 residues. Here the CDR3 DNA reads TGCGCCAGCAGTTTTCCGACTAGCGGGGGGGCTGCTGAGCAGTTCTTC. This codes for CASSFPTSGGAAEQFF.

This clonotype was observed a few times. V and J are TRBV28 and TRBJ1-1; 7 bases are a match to TRBD1. The CDR3 has 14 residues. Germline-derived CDR1 and CDR2 are MDHEN and SYDVKM. Germline trimming cut 9 bases from V and 5 bases from J; bases unmatched to any gene: 12. The CDR3 DNA is TGTGCCAGTATCCTACCGGGCAGGGGGACTGAAGCTTTCTTT. Its translation: CASILPGRGTEAFF.

This chain joins TRBV11-1 and TRBJ1-6, with 7 bases aligning to TRBD1. V was clipped by 5 bases and J by 7 bases; unmatched bases: 11. Per the germline V gene, CDR1 is SGHAT and CDR2 is FQDESV (reference sequence). The CDR3 consists of 16 residues. This CDR3 reads CASSTFDRVGNSPLHF. Here the CDR3 DNA reads TGTGCCAGCAGCACCTTCGACAGGGTGGGGAATTCACCCCTCCACTTT. Full variable domain (missing parts from reference TRBV11-1 and TRBJ1-6): EAEVAQSPRYKITEKSQAVAFWCDPISGHATLYWYRQILGQGPELLVQFQDESVVDDSQLPKDRFSAERLKGVDSTLKIQPAELGDSAMYLCASSTFDRVGNSPLHFGNGTRLTVT.

J is TRBJ2-5 and V is TRBV24-1; D is possibly TRBD2 (5 bases). This CDR3 has 13 residues. The germline gives CDR1 KGHDR, CDR2 SFDVKD. V shed 4 bases and J shed 5 bases, with 10 bases lying between them. CDR3 DNA: TGTGCCACCAGTGACACGGGATGGGAGACCCAGTACTTC. Translating gives CATSDTGWETQYF.

The chain has TRBV7-2 and TRBJ2-7, with 7 bases that match TRBD2. V was pared by 1 base and J by 4 bases, with 1 base of the junction left unmatched. This CDR3 spans 13 amino acids. In germline, CDR1 is SGHTA, CDR2 FQGNSA. CDR3 amino acids: CASSLGEGYEQYF. DNA for the CDR3: TGTGCCAGCAGCTTAGGGGAGGGTTACGAGCAGTACTTC. The complete variable domain, with remaining parts taken from reference TRBV7-2 and TRBJ2-7, reads GAGVSQSPSNKVTEKGKDVELRCDPISGHTALYWYRQSLGQGLEFLIYFQGNSAPDKSGLPSDRFSAERTGGSVSTLTIQRTQQEDSAVYLCASSLGEGYEQYFGPGTRLTVT.

Comments on this clonotype: Its ends do not fully match the called genes, so a read error is possible. V and J are TRBV6-1 and TRBJ1-3, with no clear D. Germline CDR1 MNHNS, CDR2 SASEGT. The CDR3 contains 14 residues. The CDR3 is CASTAPRSGDTIYF. Here the CDR3 DNA reads TGTGCCAGCACCGCCCCACGTTCTGGAGACACCATATATTTT.

The chain uses TRBV7-9 and TRBJ2-7; 8 bases fit TRBD1. J gave up 5 bases and V 5 bases, and 5 bases lay outside the gene matches. This CDR3 spans 13 amino acids. In germline, CDR1 is SEHNR, CDR2 FQNEAQ (reference sequence). In DNA, the CDR3 is TGTGCCAGCAGCCGTAGGACAGGGAACGAGCAGTACTTC. Translation: CASSRRTGNEQYF.